What follows describes a single T cell receptor (beta chain). The target of this receptor is not known. Base-call qualities are not available, and no considerably larger clone is one nucleotide away. This sample is drawn from a study of blood T cell repertoires in COVID-19 (dated by TCRdb to the early 2020s). About the study as a whole: Samples from collaborators originated in the United States, Italy and Spain and spanned both the acute and convalescent phases of COVID-19. Where HLA class I and class II types were available, the types were taken from metadata supplied by the sample provider, not from assay-based typing. Deeply sampled blood TCRbeta repertoires from subjects exposed to, actively infected with, or recovered from COVID-19 were included in the dataset. The material from the prospective study consisted of cDNA or gDNA derived from T cells, B-cell-depleted T cells, or PBMCs. A de-identified subject ID, COVID-19 status, age in years and sex were almost always included in the sample metadata. The repertoires were released in a freely available public database meant as a resource for research on the immune response to SARS-CoV-2. The samples were drawn from two sources: the first 160 participants of the ongoing ImmuneRACE study, and 1,000 to 1,500 subjects contributed by 6 global collaborators. Overall results and qualifications from the work: How much clinical and demographic metadata was included differed by source and by participant, and the metadata was provided uncurated.

TCRbeta CDR3 regions were amplified from genomic DNA by means of the immunoSEQ Assay, a bias-controlled multiplex PCR. On the study's bioinformatics: Nucleated cell counts per sample were estimated from amplification of reference gene primers within the assay. To quantify the absolute abundance of each unique TCRbeta CDR3 rearrangement, sequence reads were collapsed and filtered. For each sample, productive Simpson clonality was calculated as the square root of Simpson's diversity index across productive rearrangements. TCRdb stores this immuneACCESS table with in-frame sequences only. Part of the clones is absent; in the studies checked, under half of the shortfall reflects unresolved V genes, and no reason is known for the rest. V and J calls and clone size are given by that table; D and trimming were obtained from the DNA. The sample table lists almost 400,000 clones, roughly 89% of them with a count of one. Jointly, the top ten make up 1.5% to 2% of the sample.

Enrolling through a virtual design, the prospective study's participants ranged in age from roughly 18 to 89 years and lived across around 25 United States geographic areas. Cohort assignment in the prospective study relied on participant-reported clinical history from a screening survey and a study questionnaire. Recovered participants in ImmuneRACE Cohort 3 were defined by two consecutive negative NP/OP PCR tests, clearance by a healthcare professional, or resolution of symptoms. Mobile phlebotomists in the prospective study collected whole blood, serum and a nasopharyngeal or oropharyngeal swab from every participant. Additional blood draws and questionnaires over an approximately 2-month period could optionally be provided by prospective study participants. Before DNA extraction, blood samples from the prospective study were shipped at room temperature or frozen. The TCR comes from a woman under 40 who had recovered from COVID-19. What was sequenced was PBMCs or T cells enriched from blood (not recorded which).

The CDR3 here reads CASSIKTGESGNTIYF. Here is the DNA: TGCGCCAGCAGCATAAAGACAGGTGAAAGTGGAAACACCATATATTTT. This chain joins TRBV5-1 to TRBJ1-3; matching of 6 bases hints at TRBD1 as the D gene. From cysteine to phenylalanine, the CDR3 is 16 amino acids long. Only the CDR3 portion is preserved as DNA: 48 bases, with reading frame beginning at the first base. The germline V gene sets CDR1 to SGHRS and CDR2 to YFSETQ. The junction carries 17 bases between V and J, which are trimmed by 4 bases and 3 bases respectively.